These 12 T cell receptor beta chains originate from one sample sequenced in a study of T cell repertoires in cytomegalovirus infection. These receptors have no known antigen. One entry per CDR3 protein results from TCRdb running MiXCR on the reads. Here the sample spans tens of thousands of distinct CDR3 sequences, 20% to 25% being singletons. This specimen was CD8+ T cells from cultured PBMCs, taken from culture after CMV antigen stimulation. The receptors stem from a human donor in good health (CMV status not recorded). Some clones in this sample may be carry-over from other donors' samples.

The rearrangement uses TRBV7-8 and TRBJ1-1; TRBD1 aligns across 8 bases. The germline V gene has CDR1 SGHVS and CDR2 FQNEAQ. Losses at the gene ends were 5 bases for V and 7 bases for J; bases not matched to a gene: 6. The CDR3 runs to 13 residues. CDR3: CASSIGTGIEAFF. The CDR3 DNA reads TGTGCCAGCAGCATCGGGACAGGCATTGAAGCTTTCTTT.

J is TRBJ1-1 and V is TRBV7-3; 7 nucleotides line up with TRBD1. The germline V gene encodes CDR1 SGHTA and CDR2 FQGTGA. CDR3 length: 16 residues. The J segment lost 6 bases and the V segment lost 8 bases, leaving 18 bases of the junction unmatched. The DNA for the CDR3 is TGTGCCAGCCTTAGGGACAGTTCTTCCGAGGTTCCTGAAGCTTTCTTT. Translated: CASLRDSSSEVPEAFF.

The V gene is TRBV7-2, the J gene TRBJ1-2; D is uncertain. Trimming shortened V by 2 bases and J by 8 bases, and 18 bases separated the two germline ends. The CDR3 loop spans 15 amino acids. Germline values: CDR1 SGHTA, CDR2 FQGNSA. The chain's CDR3 is CASSLSDLGGRGYTF. The CDR3 nucleotides are TGTGCCAGCAGCTTAAGCGATCTGGGAGGGAGAGGCTACACCTTC. Based on the CDR3 plus reference TRBV7-2 and TRBJ1-2, the full variable domain is GAGVSQSPSNKVTEKGKDVELRCDPISGHTALYWYRQSLGQGLEFLIYFQGNSAPDKSGLPSDRFSAERTGGSVSTLTIQRTQQEDSAVYLCASSLSDLGGRGYTFGSGTRLTVV.

The chain recombines TRBV7-2 with TRBJ2-5; D unclear. This CDR3 spans 13 amino acids. Trimming shortened V by 2 bases and J by 2 bases, and 6 bases separated the two germline ends. Germline V gives CDR1 SGHTA, CDR2 FQGNSA. The CDR3 DNA reads as TGTGCCAGCAGCTTATGGCAGCAAGAGACCCAGTACTTC. As protein: CASSLWQQETQYF.

The gene calls are TRBV4-1 and TRBJ2-1; D unresolved. Germline CDR1 reads MGHRA; CDR2 reads YSYEKL. Trimming removed 1 base at V and 2 bases at J, with 6 bases between. The CDR3 consists of 14 residues. In DNA, the CDR3 is TGCGCCAGCAGCCAAGTAGTAACCTACAATGAGCAGTTCTTC. Translating it yields CASSQVVTYNEQFF.

This clonotype was counted a few times. The chain has TRBV7-2 and TRBJ2-1; D may match TRBD1 or TRBD2 (5 bases each). Trimming cost V 4 bases and J 10 bases, with 11 bases left between them. CDR1 is SGHTA, CDR2 FQGNSA, per germline. CDR3 length: 12 amino acids. DNA of the CDR3: TGTGCCAGCAGCTCGGGGACGGTCGAGCAGTTCTTC. Encoded protein: CASSSGTVEQFF.

This clonotype occurred a few times. The V call is TRBV6-2 or TRBV6-3, the J call TRBJ2-1, with TRBD2 matching 9 bases. Trimming at V came to 3 bases and at J to 0 bases, leaving 15 bases not matched to a gene. The germline V gene has CDR1 MNHEY and CDR2 SVGEGT. The CDR3 covers 20 residues. For the CDR3, the DNA is TGTGCCAGCAGTTATAGTGAAGTAGCGGGGGCCCGGAGCTCCTACAATGAGCAGTTCTTC. It translates to CASSYSEVAGARSSYNEQFF.

This clonotype showed up just a few times. The V and J genes are TRBV12-3 or TRBV12-4 and TRBJ2-1; a possible D gene is TRBD1 (5 bases). This CDR3 has 14 amino acids. Trimming left V 1 base short and J 3 bases short, with 7 bases between. The CDR3 nucleotides are TGTGCCAGCAGTTTAGGACAGAACTACAATGAGCAGTTCTTC. Amino acids: CASSLGQNYNEQFF.

Many counts were recorded for this clonotype. V gene TRBV2 combines with J gene TRBJ2-3, with 8 positions matching TRBD1. The germline gives CDR1 SNHLY, CDR2 FYNNEI. With 6 bases clipped from V and 0 bases from J, the junction kept 5 bases outside the gene matches. The CDR3 is 15 amino acids. DNA of the CDR3: TGTGCCAGCAGGCAGGGGGCAGATAGCACAGATACGCAGTATTTT. Translating it yields CASRQGADSTDTQYF.

The rearrangement joins TRBV19 to TRBJ1-5, with TRBD1 matching 7 bases. Looked up from germline, CDR1 is LNHDA and CDR2 is SQIVND (reference sequence). V was pared by 6 bases and J by 0 bases, with 5 bases of the junction left unmatched. There are 15 residues in the CDR3. The DNA for the CDR3 is TGTGCCAGTAGCCGGGACAGATATAGCAATCAGCCCCAGCATTTT. It is translated as CASSRDRYSNQPQHF.

This clonotype was picked up a small number of times. The chain is built from TRBV6-2 or TRBV6-3 and TRBJ2-7; D gene uncertain. The CDR3 runs to 12 residues. With 0 bases removed from V and 3 bases from J, the gap between germline ends came to 3 bases. The germline gives CDR1 MNHEY, CDR2 SVGEGT. The CDR3 nucleotides read TGTGCCAGCAGTTACTCGAACTACGAGCAGTACTTC. This codes for CASSYSNYEQYF.

This clonotype has a handful of counts. The chain is built from TRBV7-2 and TRBJ1-2, with D perhaps matching TRBD1 (5 bases). V was trimmed by 1 base and J by 4 bases, leaving 10 bases between them. From germline, CDR1 is SGHTA and CDR2 FQGNSA. The CDR3 is 14 residues long. The CDR3 loop reads CASSLGQLGYGYTF. The DNA for the CDR3 is TGTGCCAGCAGCTTAGGACAGTTGGGCTATGGCTACACCTTC. The entire variable domain, with the rest obtained from reference TRBV7-2 and TRBJ1-2, is as follows: GAGVSQSPSNKVTEKGKDVELRCDPISGHTALYWYRQSLGQGLEFLIYFQGNSAPDKSGLPSDRFSAERTGGSVSTLTIQRTQQEDSAVYLCASSLGQLGYGYTFGSGTRLTVV.